These 22 T cell receptor beta chains share one sample of origin, sequenced in a study of T cell changes during pregnancy in multiple sclerosis (dated by TCRdb to between 2018 and 2021). Libraries were prepared through the immunoSEQ multiplex PCR assay. The table was pulled from immuneACCESS by TCRdb, which kept in-frame rearrangements only. Such tables lose some clones; where checked, under half of the loss comes from unresolved V genes, and the rest has no known cause. The sample table holds around 68,000 clones, of which 90% were seen once. 1.5% of the sample lies in the top ten. Sequenced material: peripheral blood, taken in the third trimester of pregnancy. The receptors here all came from a female donor with multiple sclerosis, enrolled in a pregnancy study.

The chain carries TRBV7-2 and TRBJ2-1; 7 nucleotides align to TRBD2. Per the germline V gene, CDR1 is SGHTA and CDR2 is FQGNSA. This CDR3 has 16 amino acids. After removal of 2 bases from V and 12 bases from J, the junction contained 16 bases not matched to a gene. CDR3 in amino acids: CASSLSFQRGPFGQFF. CDR3 sequence (DNA): TGTGCCAGCAGCTTATCTTTCCAGCGGGGCCCTTTTGGGCAGTTCTTC.

This clone was observed a handful of times. As DNA, the CDR3 is TGCGCCAGCAGTGATTTCAGGTCGGCTACCGAGCAGTACTTC. This gives the protein CASSDFRSATEQYF. This chain joins TRBV10-1 and TRBJ2-7, with unresolved D. Germline V gene data show CDR1 as WNHNN and CDR2 as SYGVQD (reference sequence). CDR3 length: 14 residues. V was pared by 3 bases and J by 6 bases, with 15 bases between.

This chain joins TRBV11-3 and TRBJ2-1; 8 bases agree with TRBD2. The trim removed 0 bases at V and 0 bases at J, leaving 1 base unmatched. Per germline, CDR1 SGHNT and CDR2 YENEEA. This CDR3 has 16 amino acids. The CDR3 region has the DNA TGTGCCAGCAGCTTAGACGGGACTAGCTCCTACAATGAGCAGTTCTTC. Its translation is CASSLDGTSSYNEQFF.

This chain uses TRBV6-5 with TRBJ2-7; the D is unclear. This CDR3 spans 14 amino acids. CDR1 is MNHEY and CDR2 is SVGAGI in the germline V gene. The ends were cut back, 5 bases at V and 0 bases at J, with 11 bases in the middle. CDR3 residues: CASSVSGVSYEQYF. The CDR3 region has the DNA TGTGCCAGCAGTGTGTCAGGCGTCTCCTACGAGCAGTACTTC.

The chain combines TRBV7-3 with TRBJ2-1, with 9 nucleotides matching TRBD1. The length of the CDR3 is 15 residues. Germline CDR1 and CDR2: SGHTA and FQGTGA. Germline trimming cut 0 bases from V and 9 bases from J; bases unmatched to any gene: 6. DNA for the CDR3: TGTGCCAGCAGCTTAACCGGGACAGGGAGGATTGAGCAGTTCTTC. It specifies CASSLTGTGRIEQFF.

There are a few counts of this clone. The chain recombines TRBV7-7 with TRBJ1-1; D is ambiguous. The V and J ends lost 10 bases and 5 bases respectively, with 5 bases between them. The CDR3 has 9 residues. Looked up from germline, CDR1 is SSHAT and CDR2 is FNYEAQ (reference sequence). CDR3: CATRTEAFF. CDR3 DNA: TGTGCCACTCGGACTGAAGCTTTCTTT.

This clone was detected once. The chain carries TRBV6-1 and TRBJ1-1; D is unresolved. V gave up 2 bases and J gave up 1 base, with 14 bases separating them. The CDR3 is 16 amino acids. Germline loops: CDR1 MNHNS, CDR2 SASEGT. The CDR3 nucleotides are TGTGCCAGCAGTGAAACGTACCTGGCCTCGAACACTGAAGCTTTCTTT. This gives the protein CASSETYLASNTEAFF.

This clone was seen a single time. The rearrangement links TRBV19 to TRBJ2-7, with D possibly being TRBD1 (5 bases). The CDR3 is 14 residues long. Trimming stripped 8 bases from V and 1 base from J, with 15 bases between. Germline V CDR1 and CDR2: LNHDA, SQIVND (reference sequence). CDR3 in amino acids: CASGGWGRSYEQYF. The CDR3 DNA follows: TGTGCCAGTGGCGGTTGGGGCAGATCCTACGAGCAGTACTTC.

The chain recombines TRBV19 with TRBJ2-7, with 7 positions matching TRBD1. The CDR3 covers 15 residues. V lost 3 bases to trimming and J lost 0 bases; unmatched junction nucleotides: 5. CDR1 is LNHDA and CDR2 is SQIVND in the germline V gene (reference sequence). CDR3 sequence reads: CASSIPTGPSYEQYF. The CDR3 nucleotides are TGTGCCAGTAGTATCCCGACAGGGCCCTCCTACGAGCAGTACTTC.

This sequence joins TRBV6-4 and TRBJ2-1; D possibly corresponds to TRBD1 (7 bases). Germline V CDR1 and CDR2: MRHNA, SNTAGT. The V gene lost 5 bases and the J gene lost 5 bases, with 16 bases spanning the gap. This CDR3 contains 15 residues. The CDR3 coding sequence is TGTGCCAGCAGTAGACAGGGACTTACCAACAATGAGCAGTTCTTC. It specifies CASSRQGLTNNEQFF.

The chain carries TRBV5-1 and TRBJ2-5, with D possibly TRBD1 on 6 matching bases. The CDR3 contains 15 residues. Per the germline V gene, CDR1 is SGHRS and CDR2 is YFSETQ. V shed 0 bases and J shed 2 bases, with 11 bases lying between them. The CDR3 spells CASSLAPGTQETQYF. The CDR3 nucleotides are TGCGCCAGCAGCTTGGCCCCAGGGACACAAGAGACCCAGTACTTC.

This clone was seen only once. This rearrangement joins TRBV5-5 to TRBJ2-5; weak D call: TRBD2 (6 bases). V lost 2 bases, J lost 2 bases, and 10 bases lay in between. This CDR3 contains 14 residues. Germline V gives CDR1 SGHKS, CDR2 YYEKEE (reference sequence). CDR3 coding DNA: TGTGCCAGCAGCTTCCGGAGGGGTCAAGAGACCCAGTACTTC. Its protein is CASSFRRGQETQYF.

The J gene is TRBJ2-7, the V gene TRBV19, with 7 nucleotides matching TRBD2. The germline CDR1 and CDR2 sequences are LNHDA and SQIVND (reference sequence). Trimming cost V 1 base and J 4 bases; bases outside gene matches: 7. The CDR3 extends over 15 amino acids. CDR3 protein: CASSIARVGLYEQYF. The CDR3 bases are TGTGCCAGTAGTATAGCCAGGGTGGGACTATACGAGCAGTACTTC.

V usage is TRBV27 and J usage is TRBJ2-3, with 14 bases lining up with TRBD2. The junction had 5 bases not matched to a gene; V was cut back by 5 bases and J by 4 bases. This CDR3 contains 16 residues. The V gene's germline CDR1 is MNHEY and CDR2 SMNVEV (reference sequence). CDR3 nucleotide sequence: TGTGCCAGCAGTCTCCGACTAGCGGGGGGGCCAGATACGCAGTATTTT. This translates into CASSLRLAGGPDTQYF.

V is TRBV29-1 and J is TRBJ1-2; 7 bases are shared with TRBD1. Unmatched junction bases numbered 13, after V lost 6 bases and J lost 6 bases. The CDR3 is 14 residues long. Germline V gives CDR1 SQVTM, CDR2 ANQGSEA. The CDR3 nucleotides are TGCAGCGTAGCTAGGGACAGCCTTTACCATGGCTACACCTTC. Its protein is CSVARDSLYHGYTF.

The rearrangement joins TRBV7-3 to TRBJ1-1, with no clear D. V was trimmed by 2 bases and J by 1 base, leaving 11 bases between them. The CDR3 has 15 residues. The germline V gene has CDR1 SGHTA and CDR2 FQGTGA. CDR3 coding DNA: TGTGCCAGCAGCTTAGGAGGGCTGCAGAACACTGAAGCTTTCTTT. The encoded protein is CASSLGGLQNTEAFF. The entire variable domain, with the rest obtained from reference TRBV7-3 and TRBJ1-1, is as follows: GAGVSQTPSNKVTEKGKYVELRCDPISGHTALYWYRQSLGQGPEFLIYFQGTGAADDSGLPNDRFFAVRPEGSVSTLKIQRTERGDSAVYLCASSLGGLQNTEAFFGQGTRLTVV.

The chain uses TRBV19 and TRBJ1-2; maybe TRBD1 (5 bases). V shed 5 bases and J shed 2 bases, with 9 bases lying between them. The CDR3 is 13 amino acids. Per germline, CDR1 LNHDA and CDR2 SQIVND (reference sequence). For the CDR3, the DNA is TGTGCCAGTAGTTACGGACAAAACTATGGCTACACCTTC. It specifies CASSYGQNYGYTF.

In nucleotides, the CDR3 is TGTGCCAGCAGCGTAGGGGGACTAGAGTCAGATACGCAGTATTTT. This translates into CASSVGGLESDTQYF. This chain joins TRBV11-3 and TRBJ2-3; 8 nucleotides agree with TRBD2. The CDR3 is 15 amino acids. The V segment lost 5 bases and the J segment 4 bases; nucleotides outside the gene matches: 8. CDR1 is SGHNT, CDR2 YENEEA, per germline. The complete variable domain, with remaining parts taken from reference TRBV11-3 and TRBJ2-3, reads EAGVVQSPRYKIIEKKQPVAFWCNPISGHNTLYWYLQNLGQGPELLIRYENEEAVDDSQLPKDRFSAERLKGVDSTLKIQPAELGDSAVYLCASSVGGLESDTQYFGPGTRLTVL.

V is TRBV4-3 and J is TRBJ2-5, with D maybe TRBD2 (7 bases). The J call is uncertain, as TRBJ2-7 better fits the DNA end. Per the germline V gene, CDR1 is LGHNA and CDR2 is YSLEER. The CDR3 runs 14 residues. CDR3 nucleotide sequence: TGCGCCAGCAGCCAAGATCTCGGGGGGCCCGAGCAGTACTTC. It translates to CASSQDLGGPEQYF.

The CDR3 here is CASRPRTGGKNEQYF. CDR3 DNA sequence: TGTGCCAGTAGGCCAAGGACAGGGGGGAAGAACGAGCAGTACTTC. The genes are TRBV19 and TRBJ2-7; 10 nucleotides align to TRBD1. Losses at the gene ends were 6 bases for V and 5 bases for J; bases not matched to a gene: 10. Germline V gene sequence: CDR1 LNHDA, CDR2 SQIVND (reference sequence). The CDR3 covers 15 residues.

The rearrangement joins TRBV18 to TRBJ1-5; TRBD1 agrees at 7 bases. The CDR3 is made up of 14 amino acids. Germline V gene lookup returns CDR1 KGHSH and CDR2 LQKENI. V was clipped by 10 bases and J by 2 bases; unmatched bases: 8. CDR3: CATVGGDGNQPQHF. CDR3 in DNA: TGTGCCACGGTAGGGGGCGACGGCAATCAGCCCCAGCATTTT.

The table lists this clone with a count of one. This sequence joins TRBV5-1 and TRBJ2-7; TRBD1 aligns across 7 bases. Germline lookup yields CDR1 SGHRS and CDR2 YFSETQ. The length of the CDR3 is 14 residues. V was pared by 0 bases and J by 5 bases, with 5 bases of the junction left unmatched. Here the CDR3 reads CASSLGQGRDEQYF. The CDR3 DNA reads TGCGCCAGCAGCTTGGGACAGGGTAGGGACGAGCAGTACTTC.